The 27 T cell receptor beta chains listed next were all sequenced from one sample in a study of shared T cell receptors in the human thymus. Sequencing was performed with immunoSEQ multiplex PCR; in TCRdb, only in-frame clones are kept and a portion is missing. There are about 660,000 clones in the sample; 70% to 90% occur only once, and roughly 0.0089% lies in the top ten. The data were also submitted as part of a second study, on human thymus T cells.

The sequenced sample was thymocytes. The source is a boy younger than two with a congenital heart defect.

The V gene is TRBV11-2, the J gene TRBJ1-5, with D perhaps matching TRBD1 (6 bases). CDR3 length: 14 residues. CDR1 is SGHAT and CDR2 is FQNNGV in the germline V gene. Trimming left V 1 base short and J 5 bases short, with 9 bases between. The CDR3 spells CASSLGGPYQPQHF. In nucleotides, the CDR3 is TGTGCCAGCAGCTTAGGGGGGCCCTATCAGCCCCAGCATTTT.

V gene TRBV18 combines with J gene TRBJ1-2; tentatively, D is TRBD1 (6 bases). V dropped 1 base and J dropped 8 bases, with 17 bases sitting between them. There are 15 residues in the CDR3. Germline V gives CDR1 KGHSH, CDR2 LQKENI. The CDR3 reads CASSPLGHRGRGYTF. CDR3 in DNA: TGTGCCAGCTCACCACTGGGACATCGGGGAAGAGGCTACACCTTC.

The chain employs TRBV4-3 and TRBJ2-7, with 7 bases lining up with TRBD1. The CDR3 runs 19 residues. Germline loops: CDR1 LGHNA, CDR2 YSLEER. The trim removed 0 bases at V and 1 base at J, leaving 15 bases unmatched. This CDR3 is CASSQEVSEDRSFSYEQYF. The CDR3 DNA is TGCGCCAGCAGCCAAGAAGTCTCCGAGGACAGGTCTTTTTCCTACGAGCAGTACTTC.

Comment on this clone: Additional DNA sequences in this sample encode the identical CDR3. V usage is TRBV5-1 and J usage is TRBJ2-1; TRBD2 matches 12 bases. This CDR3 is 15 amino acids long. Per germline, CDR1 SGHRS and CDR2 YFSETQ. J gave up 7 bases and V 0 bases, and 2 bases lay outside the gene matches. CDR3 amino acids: CASSLGLAGDNEQFF. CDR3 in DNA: TGCGCCAGCAGCTTGGGACTAGCGGGGGATAATGAGCAGTTCTTC.

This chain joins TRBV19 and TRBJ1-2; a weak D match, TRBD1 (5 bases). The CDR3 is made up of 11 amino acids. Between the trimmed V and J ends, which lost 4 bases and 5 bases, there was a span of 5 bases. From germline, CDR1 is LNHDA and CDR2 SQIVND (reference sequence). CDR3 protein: CASSRQYGYTF. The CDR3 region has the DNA TGTGCCAGTAGTAGACAGTATGGCTACACCTTC.

Here the CDR3 DNA reads TGTGCCAGCAGCCAAATACCACAGGGAAGGGACAATCAGCCCCAGCATTTT. Its protein is CASSQIPQGRDNQPQHF. The chain has TRBV5-5 and TRBJ1-5; TRBD1 is a possible D gene (6 bases). The V and J ends lost 4 bases and 3 bases respectively, with 20 bases between them. Germline values: CDR1 SGHKS, CDR2 YYEKEE (reference sequence). The CDR3 loop spans 17 amino acids.

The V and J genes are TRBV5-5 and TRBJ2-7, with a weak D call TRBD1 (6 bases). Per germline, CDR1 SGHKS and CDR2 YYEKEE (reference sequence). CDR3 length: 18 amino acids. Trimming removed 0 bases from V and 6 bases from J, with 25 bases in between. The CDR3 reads CASSLAGHSTFRTTEQYF. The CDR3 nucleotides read TGTGCCAGCAGCTTGGCGGGACATTCCACCTTCAGAACTACCGAGCAGTACTTC.

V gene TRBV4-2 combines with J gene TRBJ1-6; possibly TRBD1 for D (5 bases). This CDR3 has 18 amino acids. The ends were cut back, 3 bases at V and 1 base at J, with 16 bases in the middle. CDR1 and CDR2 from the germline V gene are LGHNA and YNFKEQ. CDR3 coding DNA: TGTGCCAGCAGCCAGGTAACGGCAGGGCCATCCTATAATTCACCCCTCCACTTT. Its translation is CASSQVTAGPSYNSPLHF.

CDR3 coding DNA: TGTGCCACCAGCACGGTTGCAGCCAAAAACATTCAGTACTTC. Translating it yields CATSTVAAKNIQYF. This chain connects TRBV15 to TRBJ2-4, with D uncertain. V lost 4 bases and J 0 bases, leaving 7 bases between the germline ends. The germline gives CDR1 LNHNV, CDR2 YYDKDF (reference sequence). This CDR3 contains 14 residues.

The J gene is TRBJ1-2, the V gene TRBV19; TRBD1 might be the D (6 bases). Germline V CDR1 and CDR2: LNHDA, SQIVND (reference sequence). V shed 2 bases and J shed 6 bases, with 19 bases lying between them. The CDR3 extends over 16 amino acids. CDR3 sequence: CASSIRGGRGRNGYTF. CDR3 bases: TGTGCCAGTAGTATAAGGGGCGGCAGGGGAAGAAATGGCTACACCTTC. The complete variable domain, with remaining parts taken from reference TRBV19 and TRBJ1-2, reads DGGITQSPKYLFRKEGQNVTLSCEQNLNHDAMYWYRQDPGQGLRLIYYSQIVNDFQKGDIAEGYSVSREKKESFPLTVTSAQKNPTAFYLCASSIRGGRGRNGYTFGSGTRLTVV.

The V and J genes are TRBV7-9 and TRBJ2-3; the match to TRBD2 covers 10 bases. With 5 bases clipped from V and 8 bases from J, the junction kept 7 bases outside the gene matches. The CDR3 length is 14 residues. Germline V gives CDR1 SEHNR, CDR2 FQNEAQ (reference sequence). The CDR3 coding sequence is TGTGCCAGCAGCCTACCGGGACTAGCGTTTACGCAGTATTTT. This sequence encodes CASSLPGLAFTQYF. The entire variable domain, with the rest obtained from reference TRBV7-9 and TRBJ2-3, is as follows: DTGVSQNPRHKITKRGQNVTFRCDPISEHNRLYWYRQTLGQGPEFLTYFQNEAQLEKSRLLSDRFSAERPKGSFSTLEIQRTEQGDSAMYLCASSLPGLAFTQYFGPGTRLTVL.

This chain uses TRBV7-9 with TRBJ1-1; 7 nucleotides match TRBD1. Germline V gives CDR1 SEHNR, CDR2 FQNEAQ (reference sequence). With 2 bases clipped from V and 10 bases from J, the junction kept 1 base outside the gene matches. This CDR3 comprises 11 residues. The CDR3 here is CASSLQGGAFF. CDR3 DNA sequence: TGTGCCAGCAGCTTACAGGGGGGAGCTTTCTTT.

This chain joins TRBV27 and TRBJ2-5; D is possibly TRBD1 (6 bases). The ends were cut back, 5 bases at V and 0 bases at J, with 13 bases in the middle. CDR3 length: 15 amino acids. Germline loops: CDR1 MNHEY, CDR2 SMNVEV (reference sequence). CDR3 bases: TGTGCCAGCAGTAGAAGGACAGATCACCAAGAGACCCAGTACTTC. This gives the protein CASSRRTDHQETQYF.

CDR3 in DNA: TGTGCCAGCAGTTCCAGCGGGAGTGGGGAGAACATTCAGTACTTC. It codes for CASSSSGSGENIQYF. This chain uses TRBV28 with TRBJ2-4, with 8 bases that match TRBD2. There are 15 residues in the CDR3. Germline lookup yields CDR1 MDHEN and CDR2 SYDVKM. Losses at the gene ends were 4 bases for V and 7 bases for J; bases not matched to a gene: 9.

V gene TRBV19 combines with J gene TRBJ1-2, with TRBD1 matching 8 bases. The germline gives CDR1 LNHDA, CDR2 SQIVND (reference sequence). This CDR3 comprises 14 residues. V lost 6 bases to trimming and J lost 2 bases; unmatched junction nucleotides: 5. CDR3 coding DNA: TGTGCCAGTAGGGGGACAGGCAGGAACTATGGCTACACCTTC. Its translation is CASRGTGRNYGYTF.

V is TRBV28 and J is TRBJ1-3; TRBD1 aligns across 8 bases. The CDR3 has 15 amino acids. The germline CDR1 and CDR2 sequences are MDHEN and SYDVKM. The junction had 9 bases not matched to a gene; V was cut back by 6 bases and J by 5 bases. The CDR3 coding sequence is TGTGCCAGCAGCCCTATGACAGGGGACAGAAACACCATATATTTT. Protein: CASSPMTGDRNTIYF.

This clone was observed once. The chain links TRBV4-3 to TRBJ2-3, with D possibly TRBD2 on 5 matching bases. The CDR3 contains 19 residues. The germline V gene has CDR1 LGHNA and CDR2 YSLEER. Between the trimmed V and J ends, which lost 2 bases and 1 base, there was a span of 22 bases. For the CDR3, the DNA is TGCGCCAGCAGCCAAATGCCTATGGGGAGCGGCCAACGCACAGATACGCAGTATTTT. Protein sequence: CASSQMPMGSGQRTDTQYF.

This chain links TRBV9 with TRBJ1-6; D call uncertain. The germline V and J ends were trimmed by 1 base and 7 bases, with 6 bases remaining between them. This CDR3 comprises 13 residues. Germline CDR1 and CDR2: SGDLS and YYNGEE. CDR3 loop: CASSVTFNSPLHF. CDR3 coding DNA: TGTGCCAGCAGCGTAACTTTCAATTCACCCCTCCACTTT.

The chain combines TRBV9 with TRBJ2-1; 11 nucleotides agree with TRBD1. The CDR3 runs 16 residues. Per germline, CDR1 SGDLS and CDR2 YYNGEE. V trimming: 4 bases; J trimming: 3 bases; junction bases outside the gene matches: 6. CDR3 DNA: TGTGCCAGCAGCCGATGGGGACAGGGGGACTACAATGAGCAGTTCTTC. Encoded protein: CASSRWGQGDYNEQFF.

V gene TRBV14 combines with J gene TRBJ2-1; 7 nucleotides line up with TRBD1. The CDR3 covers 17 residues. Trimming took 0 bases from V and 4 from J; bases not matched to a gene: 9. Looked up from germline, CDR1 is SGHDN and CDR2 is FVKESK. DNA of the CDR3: TGTGCCAGCAGCCAAGAAGGTTGGGACAGACCGTACAATGAGCAGTTCTTC. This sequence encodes CASSQEGWDRPYNEQFF.

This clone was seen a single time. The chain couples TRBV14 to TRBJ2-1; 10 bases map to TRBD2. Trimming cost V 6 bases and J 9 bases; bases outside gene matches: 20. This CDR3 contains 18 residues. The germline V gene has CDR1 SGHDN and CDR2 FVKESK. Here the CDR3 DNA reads TGTGCCAGCAGGGACGGGAGCAGCGGGAGGGCATTAGTCGGTGAGCAGTTCTTC. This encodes CASRDGSSGRALVGEQFF.

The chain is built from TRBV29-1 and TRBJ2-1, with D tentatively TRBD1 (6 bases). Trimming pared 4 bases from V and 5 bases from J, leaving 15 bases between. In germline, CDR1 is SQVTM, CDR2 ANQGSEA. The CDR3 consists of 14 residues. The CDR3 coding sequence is TGCAGCGTTGTGGTCAGGGGTTTTGACAATGAGCAGTTCTTC. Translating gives CSVVVRGFDNEQFF.

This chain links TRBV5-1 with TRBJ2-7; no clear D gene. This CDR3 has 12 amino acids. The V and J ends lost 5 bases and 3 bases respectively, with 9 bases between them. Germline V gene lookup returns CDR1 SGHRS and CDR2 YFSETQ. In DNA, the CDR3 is TGCGCCAGCAGTCCCGGGTTCTACGAGCAGTACTTC. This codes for CASSPGFYEQYF.

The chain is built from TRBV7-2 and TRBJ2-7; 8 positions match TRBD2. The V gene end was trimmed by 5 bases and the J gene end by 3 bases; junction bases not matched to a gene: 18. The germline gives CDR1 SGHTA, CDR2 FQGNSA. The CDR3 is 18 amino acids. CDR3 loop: CASSLPTGGVSRVYEQYF. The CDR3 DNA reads TGTGCCAGCAGCCTCCCGACGGGGGGGGTGTCACGGGTCTACGAGCAGTACTTC.

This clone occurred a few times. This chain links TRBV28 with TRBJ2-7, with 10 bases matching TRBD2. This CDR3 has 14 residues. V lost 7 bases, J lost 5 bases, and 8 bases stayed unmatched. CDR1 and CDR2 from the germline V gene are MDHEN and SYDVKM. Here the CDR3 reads CASTQAGGPHEQYF. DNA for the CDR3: TGTGCCAGCACCCAAGCGGGGGGGCCCCACGAGCAGTACTTC.

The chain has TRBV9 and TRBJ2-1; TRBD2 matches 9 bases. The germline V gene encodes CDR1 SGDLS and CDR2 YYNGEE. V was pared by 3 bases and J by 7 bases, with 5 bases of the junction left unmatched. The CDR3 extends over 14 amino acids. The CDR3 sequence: CASSGASGENEQFF. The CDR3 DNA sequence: TGTGCCAGCAGCGGGGCTAGCGGGGAGAATGAGCAGTTCTTC. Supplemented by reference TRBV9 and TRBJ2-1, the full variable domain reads DSGVTQTPKHLITATGQRVTLRCSPRSGDLSVYWYQQSLDQGLQFLIQYYNGEERAKGNILERFSAQQFPDLHSELNLSSLELGDSALYFCASSGASGENEQFFGPGTRLTVL.

The CDR3 is CASSFQRGVTDTQYF. The CDR3 nucleotides are TGTGCCAGCAGTTTTCAGCGGGGGGTGACAGATACGCAGTATTTT. The J gene is TRBJ2-3, the V gene TRBV27; 9 positions agree with TRBD2. The V gene end was trimmed by 3 bases and the J gene end by 3 bases; junction bases not matched to a gene: 4. This CDR3 comprises 15 residues. Germline V CDR1 and CDR2: MNHEY, SMNVEV (reference sequence).